The present T cell receptor (beta chain) was sequenced within a study of beta chain features in type 1 diabetes. The CDR3 totals 14 residues. The V gene's germline CDR1 is SGHRS and CDR2 YFSETQ. Trimming removed 1 base from V and 2 bases from J, with 9 bases in between. Details on this clone: Its target is not known.

Of the isolated RNA, all was reverse transcribed, and so the sequenced material was expressed TCRB transcripts. The protocol was immunoSEQ multiplex PCR, while the TCRdb copy is restricted to in-frame clones and leaves out a portion. The sample lists 970,000 or so clones, about 17% occurring once. Overall study findings and caveats: For Type 1 diabetes patients, all four CD4+ subsets carried TCRB CDR3s that were moderately but significantly shorter.

The receptor comes from a woman between 18 and 29 years old in good health. The chain links TRBV5-1 to TRBJ1-1, with D maybe TRBD1 (6 bases). Sequenced input: naive CD4+ T cells from blood. CDR3 nucleotides: TGCGCCAGCAGCTTGACAGGGAGCAACACTGAAGCTTTCTTT. Residues: CASSLTGSNTEAFF.